A single sample gave rise to the 17 T cell receptor beta chains below, sequenced in a study of long-term antiretroviral therapy in people with HIV. Researchers report immunoSEQ v3.0 was run at survey level. The repertoire was sequenced with immunoSEQ multiplex PCR; TCRdb's copy has only in-frame clones and lacks some. This table has approximately 22,000 clones, 75% to 85% appearing once. Sequenced here: unsorted PBMCs, sampled 0.1 years before starting antiretroviral therapy. The source is a man younger than 35 with HIV.

This clone was recorded only once. J is TRBJ2-7 and V is TRBV2, with D possibly matching TRBD1 (6 bases). From germline, CDR1 is SNHLY and CDR2 FYNNEI. V lost 1 base, J lost 10 bases, and 11 bases lay in between. CDR3 length: 12 residues. The CDR3 DNA reads TGTGCCAGCAGTGAAGTTACAGGGATCCAGTACTTC. Amino acid sequence: CASSEVTGIQYF.

The chain employs TRBV4-1 and TRBJ1-5, with D possibly being TRBD1 (5 bases). The CDR3 loop spans 12 amino acids. Germline values: CDR1 MGHRA, CDR2 YSYEKL. V lost 3 bases, J lost 9 bases, and 9 bases lay in between. CDR3 protein: CASSHPGGPQHF. Written as DNA, the CDR3 is TGCGCCAGCAGCCATCCCGGGGGGCCCCAGCATTTT.

This chain uses TRBV6-6 with TRBJ2-1; D unclear. V lost 0 bases, J lost 8 bases, and 8 bases lay in between. The CDR3 is 13 amino acids. In germline, CDR1 is MNHNY, CDR2 SVGAGI (reference sequence). CDR3 loop: CASSYSGPDEQFF. The CDR3 coding sequence is TGTGCCAGCAGTTACTCAGGACCCGATGAGCAGTTCTTC.

The chain combines TRBV6-6 with TRBJ1-3; D ambiguous. CDR1 and CDR2 (germline): MNHNY, SVGAGI (reference sequence). The CDR3 loop spans 15 amino acids. Deletions cut 0 bases from V and 3 bases from J, with 9 bases between. The CDR3 here is CASSYSPGGGNTIYF. The CDR3 DNA reads TGTGCCAGCAGTTACTCGCCGGGAGGTGGAAACACCATATATTTT.

The chain couples TRBV28 to TRBJ1-2; no reliable D call. CDR1 is MDHEN and CDR2 is SYDVKM in the germline V gene. The CDR3 length is 14 residues. V was clipped by 6 bases and J by 0 bases, with 11 bases between them. CDR3 protein: CASSLAGANYGYTF. The CDR3, as DNA: TGTGCCAGCAGCCTGGCAGGAGCTAACTATGGCTACACCTTC.

This sequence joins TRBV15 and TRBJ2-7; a possible D gene is TRBD2 (5 bases). Germline values: CDR1 LNHNV, CDR2 YYDKDF (reference sequence). The V and J ends lost 3 bases and 5 bases respectively, with 11 bases between them. The CDR3 covers 13 residues. The CDR3 nucleotides are TGTGCCACCAGCAGGGGAGATTCCGACGAGCAGTACTTC. Its protein product is CATSRGDSDEQYF.

The J gene is TRBJ1-6, the V gene TRBV2; 8 bases map to TRBD1. CDR1 and CDR2 from the germline V gene are SNHLY and FYNNEI. This CDR3 comprises 14 residues. With 6 bases clipped from V and 10 bases from J, the junction kept 8 bases outside the gene matches. CDR3 in amino acids: CASSLLQGGSPLHF. The CDR3 region has the DNA TGTGCCAGCAGCCTCCTACAGGGGGGATCACCCCTCCACTTT.

This clone was seen once. In DNA form, the CDR3 reads TGTGCCACCTCTGACGGATACTCTGGAAACACCATATATTTT. It encodes CATSDGYSGNTIYF. This chain links TRBV19 with TRBJ1-3; D remains unclear. The CDR3 totals 14 residues. Trimming removed 10 bases at V and 0 bases at J, with 13 bases between. CDR1 is LNHDA and CDR2 is SQIVND in the germline V gene (reference sequence).

CDR3 protein: CASSVVGDTEAFF. For the CDR3, the DNA is TGTGCCAGCAGCGTAGTGGGGGACACTGAAGCTTTCTTT. V usage is TRBV9 and J usage is TRBJ1-1; D might be TRBD1 (5 bases). V lost 0 bases and J lost 3, with 6 bases in between. The CDR3 contains 13 residues. Germline CDR1 is SGDLS and CDR2 is YYNGEE.

This clone was counted only a few times. J is TRBJ2-3 and V is TRBV14; D might be TRBD1 or TRBD2, each matching 5 bases. CDR1 and CDR2 from the germline V gene are SGHDN and FVKESK. The CDR3 covers 15 residues. Trimming stripped 1 base from V and 3 bases from J, with 11 bases between. CDR3 nucleotide sequence: TGTGCCAGCAGCCAAGTTGGGGGTCCTACAGATACGCAGTATTTT. This translates into CASSQVGGPTDTQYF.

This clone was detected only once. V is TRBV6-4 and J is TRBJ2-3; D unresolved. The germline V gene has CDR1 MRHNA and CDR2 SNTAGT. V lost 3 bases to trimming and J lost 2 bases, with 6 bases between them. The CDR3 contains 13 residues. CDR3: CASSEPSTDTQYF. The CDR3 nucleotides read TGTGCCAGCAGTGAGCCTTCCACAGATACGCAGTATTTT.

The chain uses TRBV5-5 and TRBJ2-7; D might be TRBD2 (6 bases). CDR1 is SGHKS, CDR2 YYEKEE, per germline (reference sequence). This CDR3 comprises 15 residues. V gave up 4 bases and J gave up 1 base, with 15 bases separating them. The CDR3 loop is CASSLGGIVSYEQYF. Written as DNA, the CDR3 is TGTGCCAGCAGCCTGGGCGGGATAGTGTCCTACGAGCAGTACTTC.

The sample holds one count of this clone. The rearrangement uses TRBV6-1 and TRBJ1-2, with D tentatively TRBD1 (5 bases). Trimming cost V 6 bases and J 1 base, with 9 bases left between them. CDR1 and CDR2 (germline): MNHNS, SASEGT. The CDR3 spans 13 residues. CDR3 DNA sequence: TGTGCCAGCAGGGTGACAGTTAACTATGGCTACACCTTC. This encodes CASRVTVNYGYTF.

The chain has TRBV7-8 and TRBJ2-3, with 10 bases lining up with TRBD2. This CDR3 contains 17 residues. Germline values: CDR1 SGHVS, CDR2 FQNEAQ. V lost 1 base, J lost 1 base, and 5 bases stayed unmatched. The CDR3 spells CASSLGQRGGRTDTQYF. CDR3 bases: TGTGCCAGCAGCTTAGGTCAGCGGGGGGGCCGCACAGATACGCAGTATTTT. The full variable domain, completed using reference TRBV7-8 and TRBJ2-3, is GAGVSQSPRYKVAKRGQDVALRCDPISGHVSLFWYQQALGQGPEFLTYFQNEAQLDKSGLPSDRFFAERPEGSVSTLKIQRTQQEDSAVYLCASSLGQRGGRTDTQYFGPGTRLTVL.

The chain carries TRBV4-2 and TRBJ1-2; D uncertain. Germline V gene data show CDR1 as LGHNA and CDR2 as YNFKEQ. Trimming cost V 0 bases and J 0 bases, with 11 bases left between them. CDR3 length equals 16 residues. In nucleotides, the CDR3 is TGTGCCAGCAGCCAAGAGGGATCCGGCTCTAACTATGGCTACACCTTC. Protein product: CASSQEGSGSNYGYTF.

This chain joins TRBV27 and TRBJ1-1, with 9 bases fitting TRBD1. Germline V lookup: CDR1 MNHEY, CDR2 SMNVEV (reference sequence). The CDR3 is 14 residues long. The ends lost 6 bases at V and 6 bases at J; junction bases unmatched: 8. CDR3 bases: TGTGCCAGCAGAACTAATACAGGGGGCTCTGAAGCTTTCTTT. Translating it yields CASRTNTGGSEAFF.

The chain's CDR3 is CASSQEAQGSSYEQYF. Written as DNA, the CDR3 is TGCGCCAGCAGCCAAGAAGCCCAGGGCAGCTCCTACGAGCAGTACTTC. This chain joins TRBV4-1 and TRBJ2-7; a possible D gene is TRBD1 (5 bases). Per the germline V gene, CDR1 is MGHRA and CDR2 is YSYEKL. Trimming stripped 0 bases from V and 0 bases from J, with 12 bases between. CDR3 length: 16 residues.